This TCR beta chain was sequenced during a study of response to subunit inactivated influenza vaccine. Study outcomes and limitations: The authors offered the suggestion that each seasonal influenza vaccination recruits few new T cells.

This clonotype was seen just once. The antigen remains unidentified. Germline CDR1 is KGHDR and CDR2 is SFDVKD. V dropped 4 bases and J dropped 4; count of bases not matched to a gene: 10. CDR3 length equals 17 residues. TCRdb redid the calling of the RT-PCR reads with MiXCR, one entry per CDR3 protein. Of fewer than 350,000 distinct CDR3 sequences in the sample, 21% were seen once. This clonotype was sampled from a man between 45 and 75 years old who received an inactivated influenza vaccine. The rearrangement links TRBV24-1 to TRBJ2-3; 10 nucleotides align to TRBD1. Here the sequenced sample was PBMCs from blood, taken 21 months after vaccination. The DNA for the CDR3 is TGTGCCACCAGTGACCCCGGGACAGGGGATCGGGCAGATACGCAGTATTTT. Protein sequence: CATSDPGTGDRADTQYF.